A selection of T cell receptor beta chains follows, all from one sample in a study of T-cell memory formation after mild COVID-19. TCRdb ran MiXCR on the 5' RACE reads and lists one entry per CDR3 protein. The sample consists of some 450,000 distinct CDR3 sequences, roughly 18% of them appearing once. Sequenced material: PBMCs or a T cell subset sorted from them (not recorded which). All receptors come from a man younger than 35 who had mild COVID-19 (a few samples of this study predate the infection). Cell type and time point are not known. CDR3s include the opening cysteine and the closing phenylalanine or tryptophan. A D gene is named only where the DNA matches it firmly. Only part of the rows carry a size: once, few, many, or a class if the clone is expanded.

v_gene,d_gene,abundance,j_gene,CDR3aa,CDR3nt
TRBV19,.,.,TRBJ2-2,CASRSVSLNTGELFF,TGTGCCAGTAGGTCAGTCAGCCTGAACACCGGGGAGCTGTTTTTT
TRBV18,.,.,TRBJ2-1,CASSPDSQSHNEQFF,TGTGCCAGCTCACCAGACTCCCAGTCCCACAATGAGCAGTTCTTC
TRBV7-9,TRBD1,few,TRBJ2-7,CATQGQGLSYEQYF,TGTGCCACCCAGGGACAGGGGCTGTCCTACGAGCAGTACTTC
TRBV7-2,.,.,TRBJ2-7,CASSFVRGLSYEQYF,TGTGCCAGCAGCTTTGTCAGGGGTTTGTCCTACGAGCAGTACTTC
TRBV7-9,TRBD1,few,TRBJ1-2,CASSLGDRGLGYTF,TGTGCCAGCAGCTTAGGGGACAGGGGGCTTGGCTACACCTTC
TRBV5-4,TRBD2,.,TRBJ2-5,CASSSPPGERGGGETQYF,TGTGCCAGCAGCTCCCCCCCCGGTGAGCGGGGAGGAGGAGAGACCCAGTACTTC
TRBV4-3,.,.,TRBJ2-4,CASSQDAQGENIQYF,TGCGCCAGCAGCCAAGACGCGCAGGGCGAGAACATTCAGTACTTC
TRBV6-2/TRBV6-3,.,.,TRBJ2-1,CASSFHGGGQFF,TGTGCCAGCAGTTTCCACGGTGGAGGGCAGTTCTTC
TRBV3-1,.,many,TRBJ2-7,CASSQVNEQYF,TGTGCCAGCAGCCAAGTCAACGAGCAGTACTTC
TRBV11-2,.,.,TRBJ1-1,CASSLVGGMNTEAFF,TGTGCCAGCAGCTTAGTGGGGGGCATGAACACTGAAGCTTTCTTT
TRBV6-2/TRBV6-3,TRBD1,few,TRBJ1-5,CASSYRQGIQPQHF,TGTGCCAGCAGTTACAGACAGGGGATCCAGCCCCAGCATTTT
TRBV7-2,.,few,TRBJ2-3,CASSPRPRSGTDTQYF,TGTGCCAGCAGCCCCCGGCCCCGGAGTGGCACAGATACGCAGTATTTT
TRBV2,.,.,TRBJ2-7,CASKEDTGYEQYF,TGTGCCAGCAAGGAGGACACAGGATACGAGCAGTACTTC
TRBV11-2,TRBD1,.,TRBJ2-5,CASSSRSGGETQYF,TGTGCCAGCAGCTCACGCTCAGGGGGAGAGACCCAGTACTTC
TRBV12-3/TRBV12-4,.,few,TRBJ2-1,CASSGILSIPWFF,TGTGCCAGCAGTGGAATTTTATCTATTCCTTGGTTCTTC
TRBV6-5,TRBD2,.,TRBJ2-3,CASSPLAGLSTDTQYF,TGTGCCAGCAGTCCCTTAGCGGGCCTCAGCACAGATACGCAGTATTTT
TRBV18,TRBD1,few,TRBJ1-2,CASSPDTGGDYGYTF,TGTGCCAGCTCACCCGACACAGGGGGCGACTATGGCTACACCTTC
TRBV7-2,.,.,TRBJ1-4,CASSLVAWEGVGEKLFF,TGTGCCAGCAGCTTAGTGGCCTGGGAGGGGGTCGGTGAAAAACTGTTTTTT
TRBV14,.,.,TRBJ1-1,CASSQTVNTEAFF,TGTGCCAGCAGCCAGACAGTGAACACTGAAGCTTTCTTT
TRBV5-1,TRBD1,few,TRBJ2-1,CASSEGTDLGEQFF,TGCGCCAGCAGCGAAGGGACAGACCTGGGGGAGCAGTTCTTC
TRBV4-2,TRBD2,few,TRBJ2-2,CASSQVGLAGNTGELFF,TGTGCCAGCAGCCAAGTCGGGCTAGCGGGGAACACCGGGGAGCTGTTTTTT
TRBV4-1,.,few,TRBJ2-5,CASSQAWGQETQYF,TGCGCCAGCAGCCAGGCCTGGGGCCAAGAGACCCAGTACTTC
TRBV6-5,TRBD1,.,TRBJ1-1,CASSRDRESTEAFF,TGTGCCAGCAGCCGGGACAGGGAGTCCACTGAAGCTTTCTTT
TRBV2,TRBD1,.,TRBJ1-2,CASRGTGLVLRYTF,TGTGCCAGCAGGGGGACAGGACTGGTTTTACGCTACACCTTC
TRBV4-3,.,many,TRBJ2-1,CASSQVPGSSYNEQFF,TGCGCCAGCAGCCAAGTGCCCGGGAGCTCCTACAATGAGCAGTTCTTC
TRBV6-5,TRBD1,few,TRBJ1-1,CASSYSTGTGAFGGTEAFF,TGTGCCAGCAGTTACTCGACCGGGACAGGGGCTTTCGGTGGGACTGAAGCTTTCTTT
TRBV5-5,.,many,TRBJ1-1,CASSYTIGGTEAFF,TGTGCCAGCAGCTACACCATCGGGGGCACTGAAGCTTTCTTT
TRBV5-1,.,.,TRBJ2-5,CASSWTTGGAQETQYF,TGCGCCAGCAGCTGGACTACCGGGGGCGCTCAAGAGACCCAGTACTTC
TRBV6-5,TRBD1,few,TRBJ1-1,CASSARDSNTEAFF,TGTGCCAGCAGTGCCCGGGACAGTAACACTGAAGCTTTCTTT
TRBV7-2,.,few,TRBJ1-5,CASTSDGKYSNQPQHF,TGTGCCAGCACCAGCGACGGGAAGTATAGCAATCAGCCCCAGCATTTT
TRBV6-1,.,few,TRBJ2-5,CASSYLPHTGQETQYF,TGTGCCAGCAGTTACCTTCCCCACACAGGGCAAGAGACCCAGTACTTC
TRBV6-2/TRBV6-3,TRBD1,few,TRBJ1-1,CASSYSTGGVRTEAFF,TGTGCCAGCAGTTACTCGACAGGGGGGGTTCGGACTGAAGCTTTCTTT
TRBV3-1,TRBD1,few,TRBJ2-7,CASSHGYGTGAYEQYF,TGTGCCAGCAGCCACGGATATGGGACAGGGGCCTACGAGCAGTACTTC
TRBV7-9,TRBD1,.,TRBJ2-6,CASRTSRVGDRGPSSGANVLTF,TGTGCCAGCAGGACCTCCCGGGTTGGGGACAGGGGCCCGAGCTCTGGGGCCAACGTCCTGACTTTC
TRBV11-2,TRBD2,.,TRBJ2-1,CASSTQERGPPLEQFF,TGTGCCAGCAGCACCCAGGAGCGGGGGCCCCCCCTTGAGCAGTTCTTC
TRBV12-3/TRBV12-4,TRBD2,many,TRBJ2-1,CASRSGTSGANEQFF,TGTGCCAGCAGGTCCGGGACTAGCGGGGCCAATGAGCAGTTCTTC
TRBV28,.,.,TRBJ2-5,CASNRQQETQYF,TGTGCCAGCAATCGACAGCAAGAGACCCAGTACTTC
TRBV6-6,.,many,TRBJ1-5,CASSRVGPQHF,TGTGCCAGCAGTCGGGTGGGGCCCCAGCATTTT
TRBV18,.,few,TRBJ1-6,CASSPRTDRNSPLHF,TGTGCCAGCTCACCAAGGACAGACCGGAATTCACCCCTCCACTTT
TRBV7-2,.,few,TRBJ2-3,CASSPLRGQPDTQYF,TGTGCCAGCAGCCCCCTGCGGGGTCAGCCAGATACGCAGTATTTT
TRBV15,.,.,TRBJ2-5,CATSRDWASETQYF,TGTGCCACCAGCAGAGATTGGGCCTCGGAGACCCAGTACTTC
TRBV12-3/TRBV12-4,.,.,TRBJ2-6,CASRRTPSGANVLTF,TGTGCCAGCCGGCGGACCCCCTCTGGGGCCAACGTCCTGACTTTC
TRBV12-3/TRBV12-4,.,.,TRBJ1-3,CASISSGNTIYF,TGTGCCAGCATATCATCCGGAAACACCATATATTTT